This T cell receptor (beta chain) stems from a study of siplizumab effects on memory and regulatory T cells (dated by TCRdb to 2018 to 2020). Turning to the overall study: The effect of the anti-CD2 antibody siplizumab on alloreactive T-cell subsets was examined in allogeneic mixed lymphocyte reactions constructed from human PBMCs. General conclusions and limits of the study: Siplizumab significantly lowered the cumulative frequency of alloreactive sequences that could be traced to unstimulated CD4+ memory T cells. About 80-96% of proliferating CD4+ or CD8+ clones could not be given a naive or memory phenotype. Among mappable alloreactive CD4+ clones, an average Treg-derived fraction of 68.8% was observed with siplizumab, compared with approximately 25% in control reactions. No functional confirmation was obtained for the suppressive function of proliferating Tregs from siplizumab cultures. Because sequences at frequencies below about 10^-5 were poorly captured, only a minor fraction of alloreactive clones could be mapped back to unstimulated subsets. Unstimulated naive T cells appeared more diverse than memory T cells, and naive cells seemed to contribute substantially to the alloresponse.

V and J are trimmed by 1 base and 4 bases, and the gene matches miss 1 base of the junction. From the cysteine through the phenylalanine, the CDR3 covers 14 amino acids. The CDR3 DNA has 42 bases and is translated from base 1. From the germline V gene, CDR1 is MNHNS and CDR2 is SASEGT. Receptor amplification or capture employed the immunoSEQ multiplex PCR assay. Each sample had around 92,000 TCR templates assayed by the deep sequencing platform. Genomic DNA extracted from sorted T cells was used for TCRbeta CDR3 sequencing. The source study handled its data this way. The R programming language was used for clonal analysis of the TCRbeta CDR3 data. Alloreactive CD4+ and CD8+ clones were identified by comparing unstimulated samples to CFSE-low samples taken after the reaction. Regulatory or non-regulatory origin of alloreactive CD4+ clones was assigned by matching sequences to the sorted unstimulated Treg and non-Treg repertoires. Sourced from immuneACCESS, this table was stored by TCRdb with only in-frame sequences that have V and J called. A share of the clones is absent; for the studies checked, an unresolved V gene accounts for under half, and the remainder has no known explanation. V, J and clone size were drawn from that table, and D and trimming were deduced from the DNA. The sample table records 120,000 or so clones; roughly 92% of these occur just once. 1% to 1.5% of the sample rests with the top ten.

Sorted unstimulated T cells and proliferating T cells recovered from mixed lymphocyte reactions underwent TCRbeta CDR3 sequencing. Fresh whole blood from 9 to 11 HLA-typed healthy donors was used to isolate PBMCs. A word on this clone: The antigen it recognizes is unknown. Base qualities were left out, and no much larger clone turns up one base away.

The chain couples TRBV6-1 to TRBJ1-2; TRBD1 aligns with 9 central bases. The clonotype originates from a human donor in good health. Sample: CD4+ T cells sorted from blood. At the DNA level, the sequence is TGTGCCAGCAGTGAAGGGACAGGGGCCTATGGCTACACCTTC. The encoded protein is CASSEGTGAYGYTF.